The 27 T cell receptor beta chains below come from one sample, sequenced in a study of cytomegalovirus exposure and HLA in healthy donors. 60 Vbeta and 13 Jbeta primers were used in PCR. TCRdb's table, derived via immunoSEQ multiplex PCR, lists solely in-frame clones and lacks some. The data show about 170,000 clones, 80% to 90% seen once. Sequenced: PBMCs. The receptors were gathered from a male donor in good health and CMV-seronegative.

V and J are TRBV5-4 and TRBJ2-7; 7 bases are shared with TRBD1. This CDR3 region has 12 residues. Germline assignment: CDR1 SGHNT and CDR2 YYREEE (reference sequence). The V gene end was trimmed by 4 bases and the J gene end by 3 bases; junction bases not matched to a gene: 1. The DNA of the CDR3 is TGTGCCAGCAGCCGACAGGGCTACGAGCAGTACTTC. Protein: CASSRQGYEQYF.

This clone was counted a single time. V usage is TRBV29-1 and J usage is TRBJ2-1, with 10 bases that match TRBD2. J lost 7 bases, V lost 6 bases, and 18 bases had no gene match. Germline V gene sequence: CDR1 SQVTM, CDR2 ANQGSEA. The CDR3 length is 17 residues. The chain's CDR3 is CSVKNPTSGSTPNEQFF. In DNA form, the CDR3 reads TGCAGCGTAAAAAACCCGACTAGCGGGTCGACACCGAATGAGCAGTTCTTC.

The gene calls are TRBV5-4 and TRBJ2-1, with D possibly TRBD1 on 5 matching bases. The CDR3 consists of 15 residues. CDR1 is SGHNT and CDR2 is YYREEE in the germline V gene (reference sequence). V dropped 0 bases and J dropped 2 bases, with 9 bases sitting between them. The CDR3 coding sequence is TGTGCCAGCAGCTTGGACCAGGGTACCTACAATGAGCAGTTCTTC. Translation gives CASSLDQGTYNEQFF.

The chain links TRBV28 to TRBJ1-4; TRBD1 matches at 8 bases. Losses at the gene ends were 6 bases for V and 8 bases for J; bases not matched to a gene: 17. The CDR3 is 17 amino acids. Germline loops: CDR1 MDHEN, CDR2 SYDVKM. The CDR3: CASSPVAGGALVEKLFF. The CDR3 nucleotides are TGTGCCAGCAGCCCCGTGGCAGGGGGCGCGTTAGTGGAAAAACTGTTTTTT.

The V gene is TRBV7-6, the J gene TRBJ1-3, with D unclear. V shed 1 base and J shed 0 bases, with 10 bases lying between them. This CDR3 is 16 amino acids long. In germline, CDR1 is SGHVS, CDR2 FNYEAQ. The chain's CDR3 is CASSLEWRISGNTIYF. The CDR3 nucleotides are TGTGCCAGCAGCTTAGAGTGGCGGATCTCTGGAAACACCATATATTTT.

The V call is TRBV10-3, the J call TRBJ2-7, with 8 bases fitting TRBD2. Germline CDR1 and CDR2: ENHRY and SYGVKD. With V trimmed by 0 bases and J by 0 bases, 4 bases remained unmatched. This CDR3 comprises 16 residues. This CDR3 is CAISESERGLSYEQYF. The CDR3 coding sequence is TGTGCCATCAGTGAGTCTGAGCGGGGGCTCTCCTACGAGCAGTACTTC.

The V and J genes are TRBV2 and TRBJ2-7; 7 bases line up with TRBD2. CDR3 length: 14 residues. Losses at the gene ends were 1 base for V and 9 bases for J; bases not matched to a gene: 9. Germline V gives CDR1 SNHLY, CDR2 FYNNEI. This chain's CDR3 is CASSEVGLAAWQYF. In nucleotides, the CDR3 is TGTGCCAGCAGTGAAGTTGGTCTAGCGGCCTGGCAGTACTTC.

This chain connects TRBV4-1 to TRBJ2-5, with D maybe TRBD1 (7 bases). The CDR3 has 16 residues. V dropped 4 bases and J dropped 5 bases, with 20 bases sitting between them. The germline V gene has CDR1 MGHRA and CDR2 YSYEKL. In DNA, the CDR3 is TGCGCCAGCAGCCGGCATTATGGCAGGGGGGTTGAGACCCAGTACTTC. It specifies CASSRHYGRGVETQYF.

V and J are TRBV7-2 and TRBJ2-7; 10 positions agree with TRBD2. The CDR3 has 17 amino acids. V lost 1 base and J lost 0; bases outside the gene matches: 6. The V gene's germline CDR1 is SGHTA and CDR2 FQGNSA. CDR3 region: CASSLVSGTSDSYEQYF. For the CDR3, the DNA is TGTGCCAGCAGCTTAGTTTCCGGGACTAGCGACTCCTACGAGCAGTACTTC.

In its sample, this clone was seen a few times. The V and J genes are TRBV29-1 and TRBJ2-2; 10 positions agree with TRBD2. The CDR3 spans 14 residues. From germline, CDR1 is SQVTM and CDR2 ANQGSEA. Trimming removed 3 bases from V and 4 bases from J; junction bases left unmatched: 2. The CDR3 sequence: CSVEASGSTGELFF. CDR3 DNA: TGCAGCGTTGAGGCTAGCGGGAGCACCGGGGAGCTGTTTTTT.

This chain links TRBV5-4 with TRBJ1-1; D is undetermined. The CDR3 has 14 residues. Germline V lookup: CDR1 SGHNT, CDR2 YYREEE (reference sequence). V was trimmed by 3 bases and J by 6 bases, leaving 15 bases between them. CDR3 coding DNA: TGTGCCAGCAGCTCTCGACAATCCCAAGCTGAAGCTTTCTTT. Translated: CASSSRQSQAEAFF.

This chain connects TRBV7-2 to TRBJ2-5, with D maybe TRBD2 (6 bases). The CDR3 spans 13 residues. Germline assignment: CDR1 SGHTA and CDR2 FQGNSA. Trimming took 3 bases from V and 3 from J, leaving 8 bases between them. CDR3 DNA: TGTGCCAGCAGCTTGGCGGGAAAAGAGACCCAGTACTTC. It encodes CASSLAGKETQYF.

The chain is built from TRBV9 and TRBJ2-7; a weak D match, TRBD2 (7 bases). The germline V gene has CDR1 SGDLS and CDR2 YYNGEE. V shed 1 base and J shed 0 bases, with 20 bases lying between them. The CDR3 is 18 amino acids. The CDR3: CASSVLPSAGASSYEQYF. For the CDR3, the DNA is TGTGCCAGCAGCGTACTCCCCTCGGCGGGGGCGAGCTCCTACGAGCAGTACTTC.

The chain recombines TRBV19 with TRBJ1-2; 7 bases agree with TRBD1. The J segment lost 7 bases and the V segment lost 5 bases, leaving 13 bases of the junction unmatched. The germline CDR1 and CDR2 sequences are LNHDA and SQIVND (reference sequence). CDR3 length equals 15 residues. CDR3 sequence: CASSLSGQPVFGYTF. CDR3 in DNA: TGTGCCAGTAGTCTTTCGGGACAGCCGGTATTTGGCTACACCTTC.

The rearrangement joins TRBV6-1 to TRBJ2-7, with D possibly TRBD1 on 8 matching bases. The CDR3 sequence is 15 residues long. Germline-derived CDR1 and CDR2 are MNHNS and SASEGT. Between the trimmed V and J ends, which lost 2 bases and 2 bases, there was a span of 13 bases. This chain's CDR3 is CASSESTGGAYEQYF. The CDR3 nucleotides read TGTGCCAGCAGTGAAAGCACAGGGGGGGCCTACGAGCAGTACTTC.

This chain connects TRBV14 to TRBJ1-6; 7 nucleotides line up with TRBD1. V lost 2 bases and J lost 10; bases outside the gene matches: 2. Germline-derived CDR1 and CDR2 are SGHDN and FVKESK. This CDR3 comprises 13 residues. Here the CDR3 reads CASSQTGASPLHF. The CDR3, as DNA: TGTGCCAGCAGCCAAACAGGGGCCTCACCCCTCCACTTT.

This rearrangement joins TRBV27 to TRBJ2-3; TRBD2 aligns across 11 bases. Per the germline V gene, CDR1 is MNHEY and CDR2 is SMNVEV (reference sequence). J lost 0 bases, V lost 5 bases, and 4 bases had no gene match. The CDR3 length is 16 residues. The CDR3 DNA follows: TGTGCCAGCAGTCCTGGACTAGCGGGCAGCACAGATACGCAGTATTTT. Amino acids: CASSPGLAGSTDTQYF.

CDR3 in DNA: TGCGCCAGCAGCTTGGTCAGGGAGGACACAGATACGCAGTATTTT. Its protein product is CASSLVREDTDTQYF. The rearrangement links TRBV5-1 to TRBJ2-3; tentative D call: TRBD2 (6 bases). Trimming removed 0 bases at V and 2 bases at J, with 10 bases between. CDR1 and CDR2 from the germline V gene are SGHRS and YFSETQ. This CDR3 spans 15 amino acids. The full variable domain, in which reference TRBV5-1 and TRBJ2-3 provide the parts outside the CDR3, is KAGVTQTPRYLIKTRGQQVTLSCSPISGHRSVSWYQQTPGQGLQFLFEYFSETQRNKGNFPGRFSGRQFSNSRSEMNVSTLELGDSALYLCASSLVREDTDTQYFGPGTRLTVL.

This chain's CDR3 is CASSQDPPDREGGLAGAYEQYF. The DNA for the CDR3 is TGCGCCAGCAGCCAAGATCCCCCTGACAGGGAGGGGGGGTTAGCGGGAGCCTACGAGCAGTACTTC. The chain combines TRBV4-3 with TRBJ2-7, with TRBD2 matching 9 bases. This CDR3 has 22 amino acids. Germline assignment: CDR1 LGHNA and CDR2 YSLEER. J was trimmed by 2 bases and V by 0 bases; bases with no gene match: 23.

The chain recombines TRBV4-2 with TRBJ2-5; tentative D call: TRBD1 (6 bases). CDR3 length equals 15 residues. Trimming left V 4 bases short and J 1 base short, with 13 bases between. Germline values: CDR1 LGHNA, CDR2 YNFKEQ. The CDR3 region is CASSPKTGPQETQYF. DNA of the CDR3: TGTGCCAGCAGCCCTAAGACAGGTCCCCAAGAGACCCAGTACTTC.

The sample holds one count of this clone. The chain carries TRBV7-6 and TRBJ2-2; 7 nucleotides match TRBD1. Germline values: CDR1 SGHVS, CDR2 FNYEAQ. V dropped 5 bases and J dropped 6; count of bases not matched to a gene: 3. The CDR3 loop spans 13 amino acids. CDR3: CASSRGTAGELFF. The CDR3 region has the DNA TGTGCCAGCAGCCGTGGGACAGCCGGGGAGCTGTTTTTT.

This clone was seen a few times. The chain is built from TRBV2 and TRBJ1-4; 9 bases match TRBD1. This CDR3 spans 12 amino acids. CDR1 and CDR2 (germline): SNHLY, FYNNEI. The junction had 7 bases not matched to a gene; V was cut back by 6 bases and J by 14 bases. The CDR3 loop is CASRGQGEFLFF. The CDR3 DNA follows: TGTGCCAGCAGGGGACAGGGCGAATTCCTGTTTTTT. The variable domain in full, with the rest retrieved from reference TRBV2 and TRBJ1-4, is EPEVTQTPSHQVTQMGQEVILRCVPISNHLYFYWYRQILGQKVEFLVSFYNNEISEKSEIFDDQFSVERPDGSNFTLKIRSTKLEDSAMYFCASRGQGEFLFFGSGTQLSVL.

V is TRBV6-1 and J is TRBJ2-7; 7 positions agree with TRBD1. The ends lost 0 bases at V and 1 base at J; junction bases unmatched: 3. In germline, CDR1 is MNHNS, CDR2 SASEGT. The CDR3 contains 15 residues. CDR3 in amino acids: CASSEASQGSYEQYF. DNA for the CDR3: TGTGCCAGCAGTGAAGCGTCACAGGGGTCCTACGAGCAGTACTTC.

This clone was seen just once. The genes are TRBV28 and TRBJ1-5; D is perhaps TRBD1 (5 bases). The CDR3 length is 16 residues. Trimming removed 2 bases from V and 3 bases from J, with 14 bases in between. Germline values: CDR1 MDHEN, CDR2 SYDVKM. The CDR3 reads CASSLPTGLTNQPQHF. In DNA form, the CDR3 reads TGTGCCAGCAGTTTACCCACGGGACTGACCAATCAGCCCCAGCATTTT.

This chain connects TRBV4-1 to TRBJ1-3; tentatively, D is TRBD1 (6 bases). CDR3 length: 16 residues. V was shortened by 0 bases and J by 5 bases, with 14 bases between the two germline ends. Per the germline V gene, CDR1 is MGHRA and CDR2 is YSYEKL. CDR3 region: CASSQDKQGSRNTIYF. DNA of the CDR3: TGCGCCAGCAGCCAAGATAAACAGGGTTCAAGAAACACCATATATTTT.

The chain has TRBV15 and TRBJ1-1; a weak D match, TRBD1 (6 bases). Deletions cut 0 bases from V and 7 bases from J, with 12 bases between. This CDR3 comprises 14 residues. The germline gives CDR1 LNHNV, CDR2 YYDKDF (reference sequence). The CDR3 sequence is CATSRDLKTGEAFF. The CDR3, as DNA: TGTGCCACCAGCAGAGACCTAAAGACAGGTGAAGCTTTCTTT.

The rearrangement uses TRBV5-4 and TRBJ2-3; 7 positions agree with TRBD2. This CDR3 region has 15 residues. V was pared by 3 bases and J by 6 bases, with 10 bases of the junction left unmatched. CDR1 is SGHNT, CDR2 YYREEE, per germline (reference sequence). The CDR3 reads CASSYQRGYVDTQYF. The DNA for the CDR3 is TGTGCCAGCAGCTATCAGCGGGGCTATGTGGATACGCAGTATTTT.